The clone carrying this T cell receptor beta chain showed up just a few times. Its antigen is not identified. Extraction yielded at least 5.5 micrograms of total RNA per sample. V dropped 4 bases and J dropped 4 bases, with 14 bases sitting between them. Per germline, CDR1 LGHDT and CDR2 YNNKEL (reference sequence). The CDR3 contains 15 residues. Then a second PCR, running roughly 6 to 12 cycles, was carried out with a sample-barcoded 5' primer and a J-beta primer mix. TCRdb fed the 5' RACE reads into MiXCR, producing one record per CDR3 protein. The sample carries more than 1 million distinct CDR3 sequences, around 45% recorded once. This specimen comes from a study of blood T cells in healthy people across ages. Study outcomes and limitations: Getting older went along with TCR beta diversity per million T cells dropping roughly linearly. Unknown donor CMV status possibly confounded expanded clonotype changes.

The specimen sequenced was blood. The chain combines TRBV3-1 with TRBJ2-1; either TRBD1 or TRBD2 may fit D (6 bases each). The sequence was collected from a woman aged 60-75 years in good health. DNA for the CDR3: TGTGCCAGCAGCCCGGAAAGGGGGGATTACAATGAGCAGTTCTTC. Translation gives CASSPERGDYNEQFF.